This TCR beta chain was observed in a study of beta chain features in type 1 diabetes. General study findings and limits: There was a moderate but significant shortening of TCRB CDR3s in all four CD4+ subsets of Type 1 diabetes patients.

J was trimmed by 2 bases and V by 6 bases; bases with no gene match: 4. The CDR3 is 13 residues long. CDR1 SQVTM and CDR2 ANQGSEA come from the germline V gene. This clone showed up just a few times. Its antigen is unknown. Other DNA variants within this sample encode the same CDR3. Of the isolated RNA, all was reverse transcribed, and so the sequenced material was expressed TCRB transcripts. Profiled with immunoSEQ multiplex PCR; TCRdb holds only in-frame clones, not every one. The table records 250,000 to 350,000 clones, roughly an eighth of them present only once. The sequence was obtained from a man aged 25 to 40 with type 1 diabetes. Sequencing was done on a sample of naive CD4+ T cells from blood. The chain has TRBV29-1 and TRBJ2-1, with 7 nucleotides matching TRBD2. Here the CDR3 DNA reads TGCAGCGTGAGGGAGGGGCCCTACAATGAGCAGTTCTTC. Translating it yields CSVREGPYNEQFF.